This T cell receptor (beta chain) appears in the sequencing data of a study of T cell responses to AZD1222 COVID-19 vaccine. There are 13 residues in the CDR3. The V gene lost 6 bases and the J gene lost 5 bases, with 14 bases spanning the gap. Germline CDR1 and CDR2: SGHKS and YYEKEE (reference sequence). TCRdb's table, derived via immunoSEQ multiplex PCR, lists solely in-frame clones and lacks some. The sample records approximately 99,000 clones, around 90% being singletons. Material: peripheral blood, obtained on day 0 of AZD1222 vaccination. The receptor comes from an adult in good health. V and J are TRBV5-5 and TRBJ1-1, with TRBD1 as a possible D gene (5 bases). CDR3 amino acids: CASTTDGGTEAFF. DNA for the CDR3: TGTGCCAGCACCACGGACGGGGGAACTGAAGCTTTCTTT.